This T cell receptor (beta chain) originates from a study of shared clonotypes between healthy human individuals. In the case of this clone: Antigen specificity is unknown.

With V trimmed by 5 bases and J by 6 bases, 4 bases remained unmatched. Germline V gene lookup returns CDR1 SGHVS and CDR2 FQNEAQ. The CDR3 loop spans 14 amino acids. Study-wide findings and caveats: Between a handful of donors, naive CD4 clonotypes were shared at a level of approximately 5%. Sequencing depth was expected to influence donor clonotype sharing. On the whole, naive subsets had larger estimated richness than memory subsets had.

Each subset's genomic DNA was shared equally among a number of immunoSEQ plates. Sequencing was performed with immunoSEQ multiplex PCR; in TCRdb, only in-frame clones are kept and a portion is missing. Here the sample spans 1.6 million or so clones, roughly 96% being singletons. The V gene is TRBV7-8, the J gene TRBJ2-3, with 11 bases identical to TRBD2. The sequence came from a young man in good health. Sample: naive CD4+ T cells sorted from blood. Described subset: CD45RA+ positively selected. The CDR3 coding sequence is TGTGCCAGCAGCCTTAGCGGGAGGGACGATACGCAGTATTTT. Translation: CASSLSGRDDTQYF.